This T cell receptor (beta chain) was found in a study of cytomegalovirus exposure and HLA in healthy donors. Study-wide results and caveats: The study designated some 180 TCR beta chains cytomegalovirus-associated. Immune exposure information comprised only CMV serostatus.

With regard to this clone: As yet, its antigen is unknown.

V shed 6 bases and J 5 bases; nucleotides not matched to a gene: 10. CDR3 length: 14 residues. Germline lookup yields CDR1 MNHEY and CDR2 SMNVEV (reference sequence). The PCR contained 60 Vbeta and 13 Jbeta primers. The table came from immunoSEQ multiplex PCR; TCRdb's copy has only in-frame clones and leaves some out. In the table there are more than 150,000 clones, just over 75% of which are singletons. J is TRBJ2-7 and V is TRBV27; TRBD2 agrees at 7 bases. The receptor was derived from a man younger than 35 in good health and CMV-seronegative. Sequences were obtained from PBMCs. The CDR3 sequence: CASSSLGRIHEQYF. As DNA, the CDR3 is TGTGCCAGCAGCTCCCTCGGGAGGATACACGAGCAGTACTTC.